This T cell receptor beta chain was sequenced during a study of vaccination effects on CD4 cells after COVID-19. Study-wide points: Late post-vaccination, clones induced by infection and those induced by vaccine underwent marked clonal contraction. In vaccinees who were healthy, merely 1 out of 255 vaccine-induced clones cross-reacted with common cold coronaviruses.

About this clone itself: Its antigen is undetermined.

Sequencing followed a ViraFEST assay step that expanded antigen-specific CD4+ T cells with viral peptide pools. Isolating CD4+ T cells followed less than 12 days of culture. Nucleocapsid antibody tests were negative, and the vaccine recipients had no prior SARS-CoV-2 infection. Every well housed some 2 million PBMC, which grew in culture alongside around 11 IU/ml IL-2 and about 10 ug/ml peptides. The CDR3 runs 13 residues. Measured with immunoSEQ multiplex PCR; TCRdb has only the in-frame clones, and not every one. The repertoire holds tens of thousands of clones, with about four fifths as singletons.

The sequencing here drew on CD4+ T cells from PBMCs cultured with HCoV-NL63 spike peptides, taken before COVID-19 vaccination. This clonotype originated in a human donor who received a COVID-19 vaccine. The chain links TRBV21-1 to TRBJ2-2. TRBV21-1 counts as a pseudogene. As DNA, the CDR3 is TGTGCCAGCAATCCTACACCCAACGGGGAGCTGTTTTTT. This sequence encodes CASNPTPNGELFF.